The 5 T cell receptor beta chains reported below all come from one sample, sequenced in a study of regulatory T cells in long-lasting Graves disease. Library construction for TCR beta used iRepertoire HTBI primers and Arm-PCR of CDR3 regions. TCRdb itself ran the multiplex PCR reads through MiXCR, one entry per CDR3 protein. The sample carries approximately 540,000 distinct CDR3 sequences, more than 10% recorded once. Time point described: newly diagnosed GD, antithyroid drugs for less than 3 months. The TCR library used RNA extracted from PBMCs. The sample also formed part of further work on T cells in Graves' hyperthyroidism and ophthalmopathy.

Source: peripheral blood mononuclear cells (PBMCs), taken at new diagnosis, from a patient treated with antithyroid drugs. These receptors were collected from a woman aged 30 to 39 with Graves disease.

In its sample, this clonotype was seen many times. This chain uses TRBV30 with TRBJ2-7; D remains unclear. The V gene lost 2 bases and the J gene lost 4 bases, with 6 bases spanning the gap. The CDR3 extends over 11 amino acids. The germline gives CDR1 GTSNPN, CDR2 SVGIG (reference sequence). The CDR3 spells CAWSTAYEQYF. DNA of the CDR3: TGTGCCTGGAGTACGGCGTACGAGCAGTACTTC. The whole variable domain, remainder taken from reference TRBV30 and TRBJ2-7, is SQTIHQWPATLVQPVGSPLSLECTVEGTSNPNLYWYRQAAGRGLQLLFYSVGIGQISSEVPQNLSASRPQDRQFILSSKKLLLSDSGFYLCAWSTAYEQYFGPGTRLTVT.

The chain joins TRBV27 to TRBJ1-2; a weak D match, TRBD1 (5 bases). This CDR3 has 13 residues. Germline assignment: CDR1 MNHEY and CDR2 SMNVEV (reference sequence). V lost 2 bases and J lost 6, with 10 bases in between. CDR3 nucleotides: TGTGCCAGCAGTTTAACGGGGCTCCATGGCTACACCTTC. Translation: CASSLTGLHGYTF.

This clonotype has a handful of counts. V gene TRBV25-1 combines with J gene TRBJ1-5; D is perhaps TRBD1 (5 bases). Trimming took 5 bases from V and 5 from J, leaving 13 bases between them. Per the germline V gene, CDR1 is MGHDK and CDR2 is SYGVNS. There are 14 residues in the CDR3. The CDR3 nucleotides are TGTGCCAGCAGTCTCCCTCCAGGGTATCAGCCCCAGCATTTT. As protein: CASSLPPGYQPQHF.

A few counts support this clonotype. V and J are TRBV7-6 and TRBJ2-1; no firm D call. Germline loops: CDR1 SGHVS, CDR2 FNYEAQ. CDR3 length equals 12 residues. V gave up 2 bases and J gave up 8 bases, with 7 bases separating them. The CDR3 bases are TGTGCCAGCAGCTTATTTTCGTATGAGCAGTTCTTC. Protein product: CASSLFSYEQFF.

This chain joins TRBV5-1 and TRBJ1-5; D ambiguous. The CDR3 is made up of 15 amino acids. V lost 3 bases to trimming and J lost 1 base, with 11 bases between them. CDR1 and CDR2 from the germline V gene are SGHRS and YFSETQ. CDR3 protein: CASSCPVGSNQPQHF. CDR3 bases: TGCGCCAGCAGCTGCCCCGTCGGGAGCAATCAGCCCCAGCATTTT.